A single sample is the source of the 11 T cell receptor beta chains below, sequenced in a study of T cells in Graves' hyperthyroidism and ophthalmopathy. The CDR3 regions of TCR beta were amplified from RNA transcripts. HTBI primers drove first-round RT-PCR of the TCR CDR3. TCRdb called the multiplex PCR reads again in MiXCR, with one record for every CDR3 protein. The sample has 500,000 to 750,000 distinct CDR3 sequences, approximately 14% seen once. The specimen was blood. The receptors were sampled from a young woman with Graves' ophthalmopathy.

This clonotype was observed a handful of times. V usage is TRBV3-1 and J usage is TRBJ1-3; 9 bases align to TRBD1. The CDR3 consists of 16 residues. CDR1 LGHDT and CDR2 YNNKEL come from the germline V gene (reference sequence). V lost 3 bases and J lost 3; bases outside the gene matches: 6. The CDR3 reads CASSHQTGGFGNTIYF. The DNA of the CDR3 is TGTGCCAGCAGCCACCAGACAGGGGGTTTTGGAAACACCATATATTTT.

This clonotype was observed many times. The chain carries TRBV12-5 and TRBJ2-3, with 15 nucleotides matching TRBD2. CDR1 LGHNT and CDR2 FRNRAP come from the germline V gene. V gave up 4 bases and J gave up 3 bases; unmatched junction bases: 23. This CDR3 region has 23 residues. DNA of the CDR3: TGTGCTAGTGGTTGGGGGTCCGGACGACCGGGACTAGCGGGAGGAACTAGGACAGATACGCAGTATTTT. Amino acid sequence: CASGWGSGRPGLAGGTRTDTQYF.

This clonotype appeared many times. The J gene is TRBJ2-5, the V gene TRBV29-1; D might be TRBD1 (6 bases). This CDR3 has 10 amino acids. The germline gives CDR1 SQVTM, CDR2 ANQGSEA. Trimming left V 8 bases short and J 5 bases short, with 9 bases between. CDR3 amino acids: CSLRGETQYF. In DNA form, the CDR3 reads TGCAGCTTGAGGGGGGAGACCCAGTACTTC.

Only a few counts were recorded for this clonotype. This may stem from a read error, because a much larger clone lies one nucleotide away. The chain recombines TRBV7-9 with TRBJ1-1; D is unclear. CDR1 and CDR2 (germline): SEHNR, FQNEAQ (reference sequence). V gave up 2 bases and J gave up 10 bases, with 20 bases separating them. The CDR3 has 15 amino acids. The CDR3 sequence is CASSLRRRTDEGAFF. The CDR3 DNA follows: TGTGCCAGCAGCTTACGTCGGAGAACGGACGAAGGAGCTTTCTTT.

This clonotype occurred many times. J is TRBJ1-1 and V is TRBV10-3; 7 bases agree with TRBD1. V lost 2 bases to trimming and J lost 1 base; unmatched junction nucleotides: 1. This CDR3 is built from 14 residues. Looked up from germline, CDR1 is ENHRY and CDR2 is SYGVKD. The CDR3 DNA sequence: TGTGCCATCAGTGAGAGACAGGGGAACACTGAAGCTTTCTTT. This codes for CAISERQGNTEAFF.

This chain connects TRBV20-1 to TRBJ2-1; 11 bases line up with TRBD2. In germline, CDR1 is DFQATT, CDR2 SNEGSKA (reference sequence). The CDR3 length is 15 residues. The J segment lost 7 bases and the V segment lost 6 bases, leaving 11 bases of the junction unmatched. The DNA for the CDR3 is TGCAGTGCGTTAGCGGGAGGGCCTAGGGTGAATGAGCAGTTCTTC. Its protein product is CSALAGGPRVNEQFF.

This clonotype was detected ten times or more. J is TRBJ2-3 and V is TRBV24-1; 9 bases are a match to TRBD2. This CDR3 has 16 amino acids. Trimming took 3 bases from V and 4 from J; bases not matched to a gene: 7. Germline CDR1 and CDR2: KGHDR and SFDVKD. The CDR3 DNA reads TGTGCCACCAGTGATCCCGACCTAGCGGGACCAGATACGCAGTATTTT. This sequence encodes CATSDPDLAGPDTQYF.

This clonotype was detected many times. The chain employs TRBV2 and TRBJ2-7, with 13 bases fitting TRBD2. There are 14 residues in the CDR3. Germline V lookup: CDR1 SNHLY, CDR2 FYNNEI. The trim removed 7 bases at V and 5 bases at J, leaving 5 bases unmatched. The CDR3 sequence: CASKRTSGRHEQYF. CDR3 nucleotide sequence: TGTGCCAGCAAGAGGACTAGCGGGAGACACGAGCAGTACTTC.

This clonotype has ten or more counts. The chain carries TRBV7-2 and TRBJ2-1, with D possibly TRBD1 on 5 matching bases. The V gene lost 2 bases and the J gene lost 9 bases, with 11 bases spanning the gap. The germline gives CDR1 SGHTA, CDR2 FQGNSA. The length of the CDR3 is 13 residues. This CDR3 reads CASSLTGLGEQFF. DNA of the CDR3: TGTGCCAGCAGCTTAACAGGATTGGGTGAGCAGTTCTTC.

Ten or more counts support this clonotype. The CDR3 is CATSSQQGRAGGTYNEQFF. The CDR3, as DNA: TGTGCCACCAGTTCCCAGCAGGGACGAGCGGGAGGGACTTACAATGAGCAGTTCTTC. The chain carries TRBV24-1 and TRBJ2-1, with TRBD2 identical over 10 bases. V lost 6 bases to trimming and J lost 4 bases; unmatched junction nucleotides: 17. The CDR3 covers 19 residues. The germline CDR1 and CDR2 sequences are KGHDR and SFDVKD.

This clonotype was picked up a small number of times. DNA for the CDR3: TGTGCCAGCAGCCCCCTGGGCAGAACCAACCCCAGGAATAATTCACCCCTCCACTTT. As protein: CASSPLGRTNPRNNSPLHF. The genes are TRBV7-8 and TRBJ1-6; D is uncertain. V was pared by 5 bases and J by 5 bases, with 25 bases between. CDR3 length: 19 residues. CDR1 and CDR2 from the germline V gene are SGHVS and FQNEAQ.